This T cell receptor (beta chain) stems from a study of shared clonotypes between healthy human individuals (dated by TCRdb to the early 2020s). About the full investigation: The cohort comprised a couple of women and a few men aged 18 to 49 years. For each donor, three plates each were used for CD4 naive and CD4 memory, two plates were used for CD8 naive, and one plate was used for CD8 memory. Each donor's leukapheresis produced roughly between roughly 0.85 and 9.5 billion PBMCs. Different laboratories and diverse techniques were used to prepare libraries and sequence TCR repertoires, to increase sequencing depth and limit assay-specific biases. Blood TCR repertoires of about five healthy adults were deeply sequenced to estimate repertoire size and the extent of clonotype sharing between individuals.

Findings and caveats that apply to the study as a whole: Even with the large sequencing depth, rarefaction of the sorted-subset datasets indicated that sequencing was incomplete. Compared with non-shared clonotypes, the clonotypes found in all four sorted-subset donors had higher generation probabilities. Naive subsets generally had larger estimated clonotype richness than memory subsets. When four donors were compared, the shared fraction of clonotypes was 5% to 6.5% for naive CD4, roughly 3.4% for naive CD8, 2.3% for memory CD4, and around 0.4% for memory CD8. The small number of donors limited the genetic and exposure-history diversity represented. Based on pairwise subsampling, the degree of clonotype sharing among donors was expected to be affected by sequencing depth. Sampling was restricted to blood, and TCR repertoires in tissues likely differ from the TCR repertoires found in blood.

Donors were healthy HIV-negative adults with no recently reported acute infections or vaccinations. Only Caucasian adults living in Nashville, Tennessee, USA were represented among the donors. CD4+ T cells were enriched by magnetic negative selection, after which naive cells were positively selected on CD45RA and the negative fraction was taken as the memory subset. Blood was obtained by leukapheresis, after which PBMCs were separated by Ficoll-Histopaque density gradient centrifugation and cryopreserved in liquid nitrogen vapor phase. Analytical flow cytometry was used to check the purity and quantity of each magnetically sorted T cell population. Genomic DNA was isolated from each sorted fraction and quantified by UV absorbance on a Nanodrop 2000c. The CDR3 goes from the cysteine to the phenylalanine over 17 residues. The sequence is cut down to CDR3 DNA, 51 bases in frame from base 1. CDR1 and CDR2 (SEHNR, FQNEAQ) derive from the germline V gene (reference sequence).

TCR CDR3 regions were amplified from genomic DNA by multiplex PCR using the deep immunoSEQ assay. Extracted genomic DNA from each cell subset was distributed evenly across all wells of several immunoSEQ 96-well plates, and each plate was treated as a replicate. Each replicate PCR for sorted subsets received about 220 ng genomic DNA, equal to about 30,000 T cell genomes. Purified libraries were measured with a Qubit 3.0 fluorometer, size-checked on a Bioanalyzer 2100, and measured again with the KAPA Library Quantification kit. A separate single-read 150-cycle Illumina NextSeq 550 flow cell was used to sequence each immunoSEQ 96-well plate. Concerning the study's data processing: Because only junctional sequences without quality scores were contained in the immunoSEQ output, filtering matching that applied to full-length reads could not be performed. To assign V/J genes and CDR3, sequences were annotated against IMGT germline references using PyIR, a Python wrapper for IgBLAST v1.9. Reads with weak V/J assignments (E-value above 1e-6), missing CDR3, stop codons, out-of-frame junctions, or ambiguous translated residues were removed. V3J clonotypes were defined as sequences sharing the same inferred V gene, J gene, and CDR3 amino acid sequence. To compute the percentage overlap between repertoires, the number of shared unique clonotypes was divided by the size of the smaller repertoire. RTK rarefaction, the Chao1 estimator, and Recon v2.1 estimates of unobserved clonotypes were used to assess repertoire richness. For all TCRbeta clonotypes obtained by the gDNA method from four donors, generation probabilities were computed with OLGA. TCRdb stores this immuneACCESS table with in-frame sequences only. Part of the clones is absent; in the studies checked, under half of the shortfall reflects unresolved V genes, and no reason is known for the rest. That table furnishes V, J and clone size, whereas the DNA furnished D and trimming. This sample lists about 1.5 million clones; roughly 98% were detected once. Less than 0.55% of the sample belongs to the ten largest clones.

This clone was recorded at least ten times. The specificity of this receptor is unknown. At one of its ends the junction is not consistent with the germline gene, which may arise from a read error. The sequence was obtained from a man younger than 40 in good health. The chain links TRBV7-9 with TRBJ1-4; D gene: possibly TRBD1, on 5 matching bases. The sequenced sample consisted of naive CD4+ T cells sorted from blood. The sample's cell subset or site label, in plain terms: CD45RA+ positively selected. In nucleotides, the sequence is TGTGCCAGCACCTTACCGGACTGGGACCGTGAGAATGAAAAACTGTTTTTT. It specifies CASTLPDWDRENEKLFF.